This T cell receptor beta chain was sequenced in a study of blood T cell repertoires in COVID-19. Across the whole study: The origin of the acute and convalescent COVID-19 samples was the United States, Italy and Spain. In each case, the material was cDNA or gDNA derived from T cells, B-cell-depleted T cells, or PBMCs.

Germline CDR1 is LNHDA and CDR2 is SQIVND (reference sequence). V lost 8 bases and J lost 7; bases outside the gene matches: 13. CDR3 size: 15 residues. The authors' processing: Amplified reference gene primers provided the basis for estimating nucleated cell counts. Sequencing was performed with immunoSEQ multiplex PCR; in TCRdb, only in-frame clones are kept and a portion is missing. D and trimming come from the DNA, and the V and J calls and clone size come from that table. The sample shows some 40,000 clones, approximately 90% of them seen only once. Enrolment of Seattle patients took place during active infection, and they were followed longitudinally.

Sequencing was done on a sample of peripheral blood. This chain links TRBV19 with TRBJ2-1, with TRBD2 identical over 8 bases. The sequence was obtained from a man in his fifties or sixties with COVID-19, enrolled during active disease. CDR3 loop: CASLWPGGPWNEQFF. The CDR3, as DNA: TGTGCCAGTTTATGGCCGGGAGGGCCGTGGAATGAGCAGTTCTTC.